The 29 T cell receptor beta chains reported below all come from one sample, sequenced in a study of OX40 agonist ivuxolimab in advanced cancers. The assay was immunoSEQ multiplex PCR, and TCRdb's table has in-frame clones only and misses some. The table lists 70,000 to 95,000 clones, roughly nine tenths of them singletons. Sequences were derived from CD4+ or CD8+ T cells sorted from blood, sampled in a trial of the OX40 agonist ivuxolimab. Every receptor here comes from an adult with an advanced solid tumor such as melanoma, head and neck, liver or kidney cancer.

The V and J genes are TRBV4-1 and TRBJ2-3, with D tentatively TRBD1 or TRBD2 (6 bases each). The V and J ends lost 4 bases and 6 bases respectively, with 17 bases between them. Germline V CDR1 and CDR2: MGHRA, YSYEKL. This CDR3 is 15 amino acids long. CDR3 sequence reads: CASSLDGGRGDTQYF. CDR3 in DNA: TGCGCCAGCAGCCTAGACGGGGGCCGAGGGGATACGCAGTATTTT.

This clone was observed a handful of times. This rearrangement joins TRBV30 to TRBJ1-2; D ambiguous. V dropped 5 bases and J dropped 6 bases, with 10 bases sitting between them. The V gene's germline CDR1 is GTSNPN and CDR2 SVGIG (reference sequence). The CDR3 has 11 residues. CDR3 protein: CAWGYSDGYTF. CDR3 bases: TGTGCCTGGGGGTACAGTGATGGCTACACCTTC. Supplemented by reference TRBV30 and TRBJ1-2, the full variable domain reads SQTIHQWPATLVQPVGSPLSLECTVEGTSNPNLYWYRQAAGRGLQLLFYSVGIGQISSEVPQNLSASRPQDRQFILSSKKLLLSDSGFYLCAWGYSDGYTFGSGTRLTVV.

This chain links TRBV6-5 with TRBJ1-1; D is possibly TRBD1 (5 bases). CDR1 MNHEY and CDR2 SVGAGI come from the germline V gene. With 4 bases removed from V and 1 base from J, the gap between germline ends came to 10 bases. CDR3 length: 14 amino acids. CDR3 sequence reads: CASSFFGANTEAFF. The CDR3 DNA reads TGTGCCAGCAGTTTCTTCGGGGCGAACACTGAAGCTTTCTTT.

The V and J genes are TRBV2 and TRBJ2-3, with TRBD2 identical over 8 bases. Per the germline V gene, CDR1 is SNHLY and CDR2 is FYNNEI. There are 15 residues in the CDR3. J lost 2 bases, V lost 6 bases, and 7 bases had no gene match. Written as DNA, the CDR3 is TGTGCCAGCAGGGTAGCGGGGCGAAACACAGATACGCAGTATTTT. It codes for CASRVAGRNTDTQYF.

The J gene is TRBJ2-3, the V gene TRBV18; D is unclear. V lost 0 bases to trimming and J lost 0 bases, with 1 base between them. CDR1 is KGHSH, CDR2 LQKENI, per germline. This CDR3 is built from 13 residues. The CDR3 DNA sequence: TGTGCCAGCTCACCACCTAGCACAGATACGCAGTATTTT. Translated, it gives CASSPPSTDTQYF.

Of note for this clone: At the DNA level, this CDR3 is encoded by other sequences in the same sample as well. V is TRBV5-1 and J is TRBJ2-7; possible D gene TRBD2, 5 bases. V lost 0 bases, J lost 0 bases, and 10 bases lay in between. Germline lookup yields CDR1 SGHRS and CDR2 YFSETQ. The CDR3 spans 15 residues. CDR3 DNA sequence: TGCGCCAGCAGCTTGGGGACGGGGAGCTCCTACGAGCAGTACTTC. Amino acids: CASSLGTGSSYEQYF.

The chain is built from TRBV29-1 and TRBJ1-1, with 10 positions matching TRBD1. The CDR3 has 15 amino acids. Trimming removed 5 bases from V and 1 base from J; junction bases left unmatched: 7. The germline gives CDR1 SQVTM, CDR2 ANQGSEA. The CDR3 bases are TGCAGCGTTCGGGGGGGGACAGGGGCGAACACTGAAGCTTTCTTT. Amino acids: CSVRGGTGANTEAFF.

The chain employs TRBV9 and TRBJ2-3, with 8 bases aligning to TRBD1. The CDR3 extends over 16 amino acids. J lost 2 bases, V lost 3 bases, and 8 bases had no gene match. CDR1 is SGDLS, CDR2 YYNGEE, per germline. For the CDR3, the DNA is TGTGCCAGCAGCGGGTACAGGGGGACGAACACAGATACGCAGTATTTT. Encoded protein: CASSGYRGTNTDTQYF.

The chain uses TRBV7-3 and TRBJ2-2, with D maybe TRBD1 (5 bases). This CDR3 has 18 amino acids. The germline CDR1 and CDR2 sequences are SGHTA and FQGTGA. V was cut by 5 bases and J by 0 bases, with 19 bases left in between. CDR3 protein: CASSLRGITQPNTGELFF. Here the CDR3 DNA reads TGTGCCAGCAGCCTAAGGGGCATTACCCAACCGAACACCGGGGAGCTGTTTTTT.

This chain links TRBV6-6 with TRBJ2-4; possible D gene TRBD2, 6 bases. CDR3 length equals 11 residues. Trimming left V 5 bases short and J 13 bases short, with 12 bases between. Germline values: CDR1 MNHNY, CDR2 SVGAGI (reference sequence). The CDR3 is CASSPSSGQYF. CDR3 nucleotides: TGTGCCAGCAGTCCATCCAGCGGGCAGTACTTC.

This clone was detected only a few times. This chain connects TRBV30 to TRBJ1-1; no reliable D call. The CDR3 runs to 13 residues. CDR1 GTSNPN and CDR2 SVGIG come from the germline V gene (reference sequence). V was shortened by 3 bases and J by 0 bases, with 8 bases between the two germline ends. DNA for the CDR3: TGTGCCTGGAGGTCAGCCATGAACACTGAAGCTTTCTTT. This gives the protein CAWRSAMNTEAFF.

The chain joins TRBV11-2 to TRBJ2-3, with 8 bases matching TRBD1. There are 15 residues in the CDR3. In germline, CDR1 is SGHAT, CDR2 FQNNGV. V shed 1 base and J 5 bases; nucleotides not matched to a gene: 5. The CDR3 DNA is TGTGCCAGCAGCTTAGGGACAGGGACTCAAGATACGCAGTATTTT. Its translation: CASSLGTGTQDTQYF.

This chain joins TRBV5-1 and TRBJ1-4, with D tentatively TRBD1 (6 bases). The CDR3 totals 16 residues. CDR1 is SGHRS and CDR2 is YFSETQ in the germline V gene. With 4 bases removed from V and 7 bases from J, the gap between germline ends came to 20 bases. For the CDR3, the DNA is TGCGCCAGCAGCAGCCGTGCGTCAGGGGTGGGTGAAAAACTGTTTTTT. Amino acid sequence: CASSSRASGVGEKLFF.

The gene calls are TRBV6-5 and TRBJ2-7; the match to TRBD2 covers 13 bases. Losses at the gene ends were 11 bases for V and 3 bases for J; bases not matched to a gene: 10. Per germline, CDR1 MNHEY and CDR2 SVGAGI. The CDR3 consists of 15 residues. CDR3 bases: TGTGCCGTCACTAGCGGGGGGGCCCAAGACTACGAGCAGTACTTC. This translates into CAVTSGGAQDYEQYF.

The rearrangement links TRBV30 to TRBJ2-5; TRBD2 is a possible D gene (6 bases). The V gene's germline CDR1 is GTSNPN and CDR2 SVGIG (reference sequence). Trimming stripped 0 bases from V and 5 bases from J, with 13 bases between. The CDR3 sequence is 14 residues long. CDR3 DNA sequence: TGTGCCTGGAGTGTTGGGGGGAATTCCGAGACCCAGTACTTC. It is translated as CAWSVGGNSETQYF.

V and J are TRBV4-1 and TRBJ1-1; D might be TRBD1 (5 bases). Germline V gene sequence: CDR1 MGHRA, CDR2 YSYEKL. Deletions cut 3 bases from V and 11 bases from J, with 10 bases between. This CDR3 region has 11 residues. This chain's CDR3 is CASSHGGRAFF. The CDR3 region has the DNA TGCGCCAGCAGCCATGGGGGTAGGGCTTTCTTT.

With regard to this clone: One end of the junction fails to match germline, which may point to a read error. The genes are TRBV10-3 and TRBJ1-1; no clear D gene. Germline CDR1 and CDR2: ENHRY and SYGVKD. This CDR3 region has 15 residues. CDR3 amino acids: CASSARVRSDTEAFF. CDR3 nucleotide sequence: TGTGCCAGCAGTGCCCGGGTCCGGTCTGACACTGAAGCTTTCTTT.

V usage is TRBV2 and J usage is TRBJ2-3, with a tentative D call TRBD1 (6 bases). The germline gives CDR1 SNHLY, CDR2 FYNNEI. Trimming removed 5 bases at V and 2 bases at J, with 11 bases between. CDR3 size: 14 residues. The CDR3 nucleotides read TGTGCCAGCAGTTCCCAGGGGACCACAGATACGCAGTATTTT. Its protein is CASSSQGTTDTQYF.

The V gene is TRBV10-1, the J gene TRBJ2-7, with D possibly called TRBD1 or TRBD2 (5 bases each). The germline V gene has CDR1 WNHNN and CDR2 SYGVQD (reference sequence). The CDR3 runs to 14 residues. Between the trimmed V and J ends, which lost 6 bases and 2 bases, there was a span of 14 bases. CDR3 region: CASSRDGGTYEQYF. CDR3 nucleotides: TGCGCCAGCAGCCGTGATGGGGGAACCTACGAGCAGTACTTC.

The genes are TRBV11-3 and TRBJ2-4; the D is unclear. The CDR3 extends over 12 amino acids. Trimming shortened V by 0 bases and J by 6 bases, and 3 bases separated the two germline ends. Germline lookup yields CDR1 SGHNT and CDR2 YENEEA. The CDR3 spells CASSLDRNIQYF. The CDR3 nucleotides are TGTGCCAGCAGCTTAGACAGAAACATTCAGTACTTC.

This clone has a handful of counts. J is TRBJ1-2 and V is TRBV6-1, with D hard to call. CDR1 and CDR2 (germline): MNHNS, SASEGT. This CDR3 has 15 amino acids. V was shortened by 0 bases and J by 7 bases, with 15 bases between the two germline ends. CDR3: CASSEALRGSPGYTF. CDR3 in DNA: TGTGCCAGCAGTGAAGCGCTTCGAGGGAGTCCTGGCTACACCTTC.

The chain carries TRBV6-1 and TRBJ2-7; TRBD1 matches at 8 bases. This CDR3 contains 16 residues. Germline loops: CDR1 MNHNS, CDR2 SASEGT. Trimming cost V 4 bases and J 0 bases; bases outside gene matches: 8. CDR3 sequence reads: CASSATGGYLSYEQYF. CDR3 coding DNA: TGTGCCAGCAGTGCCACAGGGGGTTATCTCTCCTACGAGCAGTACTTC.

A single count supports this clone. The chain has TRBV4-2 and TRBJ2-4, with TRBD1 identical over 7 bases. Looked up from germline, CDR1 is LGHNA and CDR2 is YNFKEQ. J lost 6 bases, V lost 0 bases, and 8 bases had no gene match. The CDR3 extends over 16 amino acids. CDR3 amino acids: CASSQELGQVLNIQYF. CDR3 bases: TGTGCCAGCAGCCAAGAACTTGGACAGGTATTAAACATTCAGTACTTC.

V gene TRBV4-1 combines with J gene TRBJ2-7; 8 bases line up with TRBD1. The CDR3 spans 14 residues. The V and J ends lost 3 bases and 3 bases, in that order; junction bases with no gene match: 4. CDR1 is MGHRA, CDR2 YSYEKL, per germline. CDR3 region: CASSHLTGGYEQYF. The CDR3 region has the DNA TGCGCCAGCAGCCACCTAACAGGGGGCTACGAGCAGTACTTC.

V and J are TRBV5-1 and TRBJ2-2, with 12 positions matching TRBD2. V was pared by 4 bases and J by 4 bases, with 2 bases of the junction left unmatched. The CDR3 has 15 residues. Germline V gene lookup returns CDR1 SGHRS and CDR2 YFSETQ. As DNA, the CDR3 is TGCGCCAGCAGCACGGGACTAGCGGGCACCGGGGAGCTGTTTTTT. It yields the protein CASSTGLAGTGELFF.

The chain carries TRBV10-3 and TRBJ2-1; D possibly corresponds to TRBD1 (6 bases). V dropped 4 bases and J dropped 8 bases, with 9 bases sitting between them. The CDR3 totals 12 residues. Germline V CDR1 and CDR2: ENHRY, SYGVKD. CDR3 sequence: CAISGRGDEQFF. The CDR3 region has the DNA TGTGCCATCAGTGGCAGGGGTGATGAGCAGTTCTTC.

The V call is TRBV30, the J call TRBJ1-6; a possible D gene is TRBD1 (6 bases). The CDR3 has 14 residues. V shed 2 bases and J shed 7 bases, with 12 bases lying between them. Germline-derived CDR1 and CDR2 are GTSNPN and SVGIG (reference sequence). The CDR3, as DNA: TGTGCCTGGAGTAGGGGGACACTAAATTCACCCCTCCACTTT. Translated: CAWSRGTLNSPLHF.

The CDR3 here is CASSFRLAGVTSGANVLTF. The CDR3 DNA reads TGTGCCAGCAGCTTCCGCCTAGCGGGTGTAACATCTGGGGCCAACGTCCTGACTTTC. The chain carries TRBV7-6 and TRBJ2-6; 8 bases map to TRBD2. Trimming cost V 3 bases and J 1 base; bases outside gene matches: 11. This CDR3 comprises 19 residues. Germline V gives CDR1 SGHVS, CDR2 FNYEAQ.

This rearrangement joins TRBV6-1 to TRBJ2-2, with 7 positions matching TRBD2. Germline assignment: CDR1 MNHNS and CDR2 SASEGT. The CDR3 is 15 amino acids. V was clipped by 8 bases and J by 1 base; unmatched bases: 7. CDR3 DNA: TGTGCCAGCGGTGGGGGGGTAGGGAACACCGGGGAGCTGTTTTTT. The encoded protein is CASGGGVGNTGELFF.